The 29 T cell receptor beta chains listed next were all sequenced from one sample in a study of OX40 agonist ivuxolimab in advanced cancers. Library creation used the immunoSEQ multiplex PCR assay. In TCRdb, the immuneACCESS table is reduced to in-frame sequences with V and J assigned. These tables do not hold every clone; where another copy was compared, an unresolved V gene accounts for under half, and the others remain unexplained. Within this sample are roughly 47,000 clones, with more than 70% of them counted one time only. The ten largest clones add up to about 11% of the sample. This sample comprised CD4+ or CD8+ T cells sorted from blood, obtained in a trial of the OX40 agonist ivuxolimab. The receptors derive from an adult with an advanced solid tumor such as melanoma, head and neck, liver or kidney cancer.

The chain employs TRBV12-5 and TRBJ1-1, with D uncertain. V was trimmed by 0 bases and J by 0 bases, leaving 14 bases between them. Germline assignment: CDR1 LGHNT and CDR2 FRNRAP. The CDR3 consists of 17 residues. Here the CDR3 DNA reads TGTGCTAGTGGTTTGGTAATAGGCGAAAATATGAACACTGAAGCTTTCTTT. Its translation is CASGLVIGENMNTEAFF.

The chain joins TRBV10-3 to TRBJ2-7; D call uncertain. Germline CDR1 ENHRY, CDR2 SYGVKD. The germline V and J ends were trimmed by 4 bases and 0 bases, with 13 bases remaining between them. This CDR3 is built from 15 residues. The DNA for the CDR3 is TGTGCCATCAGTGCCGGACGGTCAAGCTCCTACGAGCAGTACTTC. It translates to CAISAGRSSSYEQYF.

The chain has TRBV4-3 and TRBJ2-7, with D maybe TRBD1 (5 bases). The CDR3 covers 15 residues. The germline V gene has CDR1 LGHNA and CDR2 YSLEER. Trimming took 0 bases from V and 2 from J, leaving 11 bases between them. The CDR3 loop reads CASSQDWSGPYEQYF. Here the CDR3 DNA reads TGCGCCAGCAGCCAAGATTGGTCAGGGCCCTACGAGCAGTACTTC.

This clone has a single count. The J gene is TRBJ1-1, the V gene TRBV15; D unresolved. The germline gives CDR1 LNHNV, CDR2 YYDKDF (reference sequence). V was clipped by 0 bases and J by 7 bases, with 12 bases between them. This CDR3 spans 14 amino acids. As DNA, the CDR3 is TGTGCCACCAGCAGAGATCCCGGGCTCGTTGAAGCTTTCTTT. As protein: CATSRDPGLVEAFF.

V usage is TRBV7-3 and J usage is TRBJ2-1; tentative D call: TRBD2 (6 bases). The CDR3 extends over 13 amino acids. V was shortened by 6 bases and J by 4 bases, with 10 bases between the two germline ends. Germline assignment: CDR1 SGHTA and CDR2 FQGTGA. This CDR3 is CASSSREYNEQFF. CDR3 bases: TGTGCCAGCAGTTCTCGGGAGTACAATGAGCAGTTCTTC.

The chain links TRBV6-5 to TRBJ2-2; TRBD1 might be the D (7 bases). The germline V gene encodes CDR1 MNHEY and CDR2 SVGAGI. The CDR3 runs 14 residues. Trimming left V 11 bases short and J 3 bases short, with 16 bases between. CDR3: CAAGGQFYTGELFF. CDR3 bases: TGTGCCGCCGGGGGACAGTTCTACACCGGGGAGCTGTTTTTT.

The chain combines TRBV19 with TRBJ1-3; D gene ambiguous. Germline V gives CDR1 LNHDA, CDR2 SQIVND (reference sequence). Between the trimmed V and J ends, which lost 4 bases and 2 bases, there was a span of 0 bases. The CDR3 consists of 11 residues. CDR3 sequence reads: CASSTGNTIYF. The CDR3 DNA reads TGTGCCAGTAGTACTGGAAACACCATATATTTT.

The chain employs TRBV6-5 and TRBJ2-2; tentative D call: TRBD2 (6 bases). Germline lookup yields CDR1 MNHEY and CDR2 SVGAGI. Trimming shortened V by 5 bases and J by 0 bases, and 10 bases separated the two germline ends. The CDR3 extends over 15 amino acids. The CDR3 is CASSLAPTNTGELFF. DNA of the CDR3: TGTGCCAGCAGTCTAGCGCCTACGAACACCGGGGAGCTGTTTTTT.

This clone has only a few counts. The chain has TRBV5-1 and TRBJ1-1; TRBD1 matches 8 bases. V dropped 0 bases and J dropped 5; count of bases not matched to a gene: 9. From germline, CDR1 is SGHRS and CDR2 YFSETQ. The CDR3 runs to 16 residues. The CDR3 coding sequence is TGCGCCAGCAGCTTGGCCCAGGGGGCAGGGTATACTGAAGCTTTCTTT. Its translation is CASSLAQGAGYTEAFF.

The V and J genes are TRBV28 and TRBJ2-2; TRBD1 might be the D (5 bases). The CDR3 covers 15 residues. CDR1 and CDR2 from the germline V gene are MDHEN and SYDVKM. The V end lost 10 bases, the J end lost 5 bases, and 20 bases lay between the germline ends. CDR3 sequence reads: CAIKRERGETGELFF. Written as DNA, the CDR3 is TGTGCCATCAAAAGGGAAAGGGGTGAGACCGGGGAGCTGTTTTTT. The full variable domain, in which reference TRBV28 and TRBJ2-2 provide the parts outside the CDR3, is DVKVTQSSRYLVKRTGEKVFLECVQDMDHENMFWYRQDPGLGLRLIYFSYDVKMKEKGDIPEGYSVSREKKERFSLILESASTNQTSMYLCAIKRERGETGELFFGEGSRLTVL.

The V call is TRBV5-6, the J call TRBJ2-1; D uncertain. V was cut by 0 bases and J by 7 bases, with 5 bases left in between. CDR1 and CDR2 (germline): SGHDT, YYEEEE. The CDR3 contains 12 residues. The CDR3 DNA is TGTGCCAGCAGCTTGGACTCGAATGAGCAGTTCTTC. Protein: CASSLDSNEQFF.

This chain links TRBV9 with TRBJ2-7, with 7 bases matching TRBD2. V gave up 0 bases and J gave up 2 bases; unmatched junction bases: 5. CDR3 length: 15 residues. Germline loops: CDR1 SGDLS, CDR2 YYNGEE. CDR3 region: CASSVDAGDPYEQYF. The DNA of the CDR3 is TGTGCCAGCAGCGTAGACGCGGGGGACCCCTACGAGCAGTACTTC.

The chain has TRBV11-3 and TRBJ2-3; 10 nucleotides line up with TRBD2. Per germline, CDR1 SGHNT and CDR2 YENEEA. The CDR3 has 19 residues. V lost 5 bases to trimming and J lost 2 bases; unmatched junction nucleotides: 16. The CDR3 region has the DNA TGTGCCAGCAGCCCCCGACAGGCTAGCGGGAGAGGAGTCACAGATACGCAGTATTTT. This codes for CASSPRQASGRGVTDTQYF.

The rearrangement joins TRBV6-1 to TRBJ1-2, with a tentative D call TRBD1 (6 bases). V lost 5 bases and J 4 bases, leaving 17 bases between the germline ends. CDR1 MNHNS and CDR2 SASEGT come from the germline V gene. The CDR3 is made up of 15 amino acids. The CDR3 coding sequence is TGTGCCAGCAGTTCCCCCGAGACAGGCCGCTATGGCTACACCTTC. It specifies CASSSPETGRYGYTF.

CDR3 protein: CASRQGSAYEQYF. The CDR3 DNA sequence: TGTGCCAGCAGACAGGGGAGCGCCTACGAGCAGTACTTC. The V gene is TRBV7-2, the J gene TRBJ2-7; 7 positions agree with TRBD1. V was pared by 6 bases and J by 2 bases, with 4 bases of the junction left unmatched. From germline, CDR1 is SGHTA and CDR2 FQGNSA. CDR3 length equals 13 residues.

The chain uses TRBV5-8 and TRBJ2-7; tentatively, D is TRBD1 or TRBD2 (6 bases each). The CDR3 is 14 residues long. Germline-derived CDR1 and CDR2 are SGHTS and YDEGEE. V lost 4 bases, J lost 2 bases, and 13 bases lay in between. Written as DNA, the CDR3 is TGTGCCAGCAGCCGGGGGCGGAGACCCTACGAGCAGTACTTC. Its translation: CASSRGRRPYEQYF.

V and J are TRBV5-6 and TRBJ1-2; 8 nucleotides align to TRBD1. After removal of 6 bases from V and 3 bases from J, the junction contained 16 bases not matched to a gene. The CDR3 sequence is 17 residues long. The germline V gene has CDR1 SGHDT and CDR2 YYEEEE. The CDR3 loop reads CASIRRGQDLSYYGYTF. The CDR3 nucleotides are TGTGCCAGCATCAGGAGGGGACAGGATTTAAGCTACTATGGCTACACCTTC.

The chain carries TRBV6-6 and TRBJ2-3; D not resolved. Germline V lookup: CDR1 MNHNY, CDR2 SVGAGI (reference sequence). V lost 2 bases, J lost 2 bases, and 8 bases lay in between. The CDR3 runs 14 residues. The CDR3 DNA reads as TGTGCCAGCAGTTACGTGGCGAACACAGATACGCAGTATTTT. Encoded protein: CASSYVANTDTQYF.

The rearrangement joins TRBV10-3 to TRBJ1-1; D unclear. The CDR3 is 14 amino acids. Per germline, CDR1 ENHRY and CDR2 SYGVKD. V was shortened by 2 bases and J by 5 bases, with 12 bases between the two germline ends. The CDR3 loop reads CAISEATGRTEAFF. As DNA, the CDR3 is TGTGCCATCAGTGAGGCCACTGGGAGGACTGAAGCTTTCTTT.

The genes are TRBV10-3 and TRBJ1-4, with 9 bases identical to TRBD1. V lost 11 bases, J lost 8 bases, and 12 bases stayed unmatched. CDR3 length equals 14 residues. Germline lookup yields CDR1 ENHRY and CDR2 SYGVKD. CDR3 sequence reads: CASHPGQGGEKLFF. In DNA, the CDR3 is TGTGCCTCACACCCGGGACAGGGTGGCGAAAAACTGTTTTTT.

This clone was detected once. The rearrangement joins TRBV21-1 to TRBJ2-4; the table's D gene call, TRBD1, was not cross checked with the DNA. TRBV21-1 is described as a pseudogene. The CDR3 contains 17 residues. CDR3 amino acids: CALPRQGADKGRNIQYF. In nucleotides, the CDR3 is TGTGCCCTCCCCCGACAGGGGGCCGATAAAGGAAGAAACATTCAGTACTTC.

A note on this clone: One end of the junction does not line up with germline, which may come from a read error. This rearrangement joins TRBV7-7 to TRBJ2-5, with 9 nucleotides matching TRBD2. CDR1 is SSHAT, CDR2 FNYEAQ, per germline (reference sequence). This CDR3 contains 15 residues. CDR3 nucleotides: TGTGCTAGCAGCACCCCAGCGGGAGGATGGGAGACCCAGTACTTC. Translated, it gives CASSTPAGGWETQYF. The complete variable domain, with remaining parts taken from reference TRBV7-7 and TRBJ2-5, reads GAGVSQSPRYKVTKRGQDVTLRCDPISSHATLYWYQQALGQGPEFLTYFNYEAQPDKSGLPSDRFSAERPEGSISTLTIQRTEQRDSAMYRCASSTPAGGWETQYFGPGTRLLVL.

The J gene is TRBJ1-1, the V gene TRBV6-5; no reliable D call. This CDR3 has 14 residues. Trimming took 5 bases from V and 3 from J, leaving 13 bases between them. CDR1 is MNHEY and CDR2 is SVGAGI in the germline V gene. The CDR3 here is CASSELWDHTEAFF. CDR3 coding DNA: TGTGCCAGCAGTGAATTGTGGGATCACACTGAAGCTTTCTTT.

The V call is TRBV5-4, the J call TRBJ2-3, with D possibly being TRBD2 (7 bases). The CDR3 extends over 15 amino acids. Between the trimmed V and J ends, which lost 2 bases and 3 bases, there was a span of 13 bases. From germline, CDR1 is SGHNT and CDR2 YYREEE (reference sequence). CDR3 sequence reads: CASSFGGGGTDTQYF. The CDR3 DNA is TGTGCCAGCAGCTTTGGGGGAGGGGGTACAGATACGCAGTATTTT.

This clone was counted only a few times. J is TRBJ2-7 and V is TRBV11-2; TRBD1 might be the D (6 bases). Germline values: CDR1 SGHAT, CDR2 FQNNGV. V was trimmed by 3 bases and J by 3 bases, leaving 18 bases between them. This CDR3 spans 16 amino acids. CDR3 coding DNA: TGTGCCAGCAGCTTTCTGATGGCAGGGGCGCACTACGAGCAGTACTTC. Protein: CASSFLMAGAHYEQYF.

The chain has TRBV28 and TRBJ2-5, with TRBD2 matching over 8 bases. Germline CDR1 and CDR2: MDHEN and SYDVKM. The CDR3 is 18 residues long. The J segment lost 2 bases and the V segment lost 6 bases, leaving 17 bases of the junction unmatched. For the CDR3, the DNA is TGTGCCAGCAGCAATACATTGACGCCTACTAGCGGACAAGAGACCCAGTACTTC. Its translation: CASSNTLTPTSGQETQYF.

The chain has TRBV7-2 and TRBJ2-5, with TRBD2 matching over 10 bases. Germline-derived CDR1 and CDR2 are SGHTA and FQGNSA. CDR3 length: 16 amino acids. Unmatched junction bases numbered 10, after V lost 4 bases and J lost 5 bases. The CDR3 bases are TGTGCCAGCAGCTCCACAGCGGGGGGGCCAGGGGAGACCCAGTACTTC. Translation gives CASSSTAGGPGETQYF.

This rearrangement joins TRBV29-1 to TRBJ2-6, with no clear D. V lost 5 bases to trimming and J lost 0 bases, with 2 bases between them. The CDR3 extends over 12 amino acids. Germline CDR1 and CDR2: SQVTM and ANQGSEA. This CDR3 reads CSVNSGANVLTF. CDR3 nucleotides: TGCAGCGTTAACTCTGGGGCCAACGTCCTGACTTTC.

The V gene is TRBV7-9, the J gene TRBJ2-1; D gene unclear. Germline-derived CDR1 and CDR2 are SEHNR and FQNEAQ (reference sequence). The length of the CDR3 is 16 residues. V was clipped by 4 bases and J by 9 bases, with 22 bases between them. The CDR3 DNA reads TGTGCCAGCAGCTCTAACCCCAGGATCGCCCCCAGTGAGCAGTTCTTC. Amino acids: CASSSNPRIAPSEQFF.